Below are 5 T cell receptor beta chains sequenced from a single sample in a study of T cell changes during pregnancy in multiple sclerosis. The repertoire was sequenced with immunoSEQ multiplex PCR; TCRdb's copy has only in-frame clones and lacks some. In the table there are some 47,000 clones, 85% to 90% of which are singletons. The starting material was CD8+ T cells from peripheral blood mononuclear cells, obtained in the second trimester of pregnancy. These receptors were obtained from a female donor with multiple sclerosis, enrolled in a pregnancy study.

This clone was seen once. The chain links TRBV6-5 to TRBJ1-2; 10 bases line up with TRBD1. V shed 5 bases, J shed 6 bases, and the junction held 9 bases outside the gene matches. The germline gives CDR1 MNHEY, CDR2 SVGAGI. The CDR3 is 15 amino acids. CDR3 protein: CASSPDQDRGNGYTF. The CDR3 region has the DNA TGTGCCAGCAGTCCTGACCAGGACAGGGGGAATGGCTACACCTTC.

This chain links TRBV6-6 with TRBJ1-1, with 10 bases lining up with TRBD1. The CDR3 runs 15 residues. Germline CDR1 and CDR2: MNHNY and SVGAGI (reference sequence). V lost 5 bases to trimming and J lost 5 bases; unmatched junction nucleotides: 8. The CDR3 protein is CASSNRDRGGTEAFF. The CDR3 bases are TGTGCCAGCAGTAACCGGGACAGGGGCGGAACTGAAGCTTTCTTT.

The chain couples TRBV27 to TRBJ2-7; tentatively, D is TRBD2 (6 bases). In germline, CDR1 is MNHEY, CDR2 SMNVEV (reference sequence). V dropped 4 bases and J dropped 2 bases, with 15 bases sitting between them. CDR3 size: 15 residues. CDR3 region: CASSSAGRTTYEQYF. CDR3 bases: TGTGCCAGCAGTTCTGCAGGGAGGACTACCTACGAGCAGTACTTC.

DNA of the CDR3: TGTGCCATCAGCCTTTCTAGCGGAGCAGCCTACAATGAGCAGTTCTTC. Residues: CAISLSSGAAYNEQFF. The chain uses TRBV10-3 and TRBJ2-1; TRBD2 agrees at 7 bases. Germline V CDR1 and CDR2: ENHRY, SYGVKD. The ends lost 6 bases at V and 2 bases at J; junction bases unmatched: 10. This CDR3 has 16 residues.

The rearrangement uses TRBV27 and TRBJ2-1, with D possibly TRBD2 on 5 matching bases. Germline CDR1 reads MNHEY; CDR2 reads SMNVEV (reference sequence). This CDR3 spans 11 amino acids. Trimming took off 4 bases at V and 7 bases at J, with 5 bases between the two ends. This CDR3 is CASSSGNEQFF. The DNA of the CDR3 is TGTGCCAGCAGTTCGGGGAATGAGCAGTTCTTC.